This T cell receptor (beta chain) emerged from a study of blood T cell repertoires in COVID-19. Per the original data handling: Cell counts per sample came from amplifying reference gene primers. The table came from immunoSEQ multiplex PCR; TCRdb's copy has only in-frame clones and leaves some out. V, J and clone size are taken as reported in that table, and D and trimming were inferred from the DNA itself. The sample has roughly 100,000 clones, about four fifths seen once; the top ten hold about 40%. CDR1 MNHEY and CDR2 SVGAGI come from the germline V gene. The CDR3 consists of 14 residues. V shed 0 bases and J shed 5 bases, with 8 bases lying between them.

Sequenced sample: peripheral blood. The chain joins TRBV6-5 to TRBJ2-1, with unresolved D. The source is a man older than 75 with acute or convalescent COVID-19. The CDR3 bases are TGTGCCAGCAGTTACTCGCAACGGGACAATGAGCAGTTCTTC. Translated: CASSYSQRDNEQFF.